This TCR beta chain stems from a study of CD8+CD57+ T cells in acquired aplastic anemia. A remark on this clonotype: Its antigen is unidentified.

Looked up from germline, CDR1 is SGHRS and CDR2 is YFSETQ. Trimming stripped 2 bases from V and 4 bases from J, with 9 bases between. The CDR3 spans 13 residues. Study-level points and caveats: Patients had roughly 29 CD8+ CDR3 sequences in common with controls (the shared set).

TCR beta VDJ combinations and CDR3 sequences were profiled from genomic DNA. TCRdb fed the reads into MiXCR, producing one record per CDR3 protein. The data show about 270,000 distinct CDR3 sequences, around 60% seen once. This chain joins TRBV5-1 and TRBJ1-1; TRBD1 might be the D (5 bases). Input material: sorted CD4+, CD8+, or CD8+CD57+ T cells (not recorded which) from PBMCs. The TCR comes from a human donor with severe aplastic anemia or a healthy control (not recorded which). The chain's CDR3 is CASSFRGGTEAFF. CDR3 bases: TGCGCCAGCAGCTTTAGGGGTGGCACTGAAGCTTTCTTT.